Here is one T cell receptor (beta chain) with its context. What it recognizes is unknown. The sample's time point: pre-treatment sample, taken before nivolumab and TIL therapy. The libraries were made with immunoSEQ v3. Survey-level samples got approximately 2 million read pairs; deep-level samples got about 5-6 million. Sequencing used immunoSEQ multiplex PCR; TCRdb keeps in-frame clones, though not all of them. The sample holds around 50,000 clones, more than 60% seen once. The sample comes from a study of TIL therapy for anti-PD-1-resistant metastatic lung cancer. Study information: Tumors carried a median roughly 1.6 non-synonymous mutations per megabase. Study outcomes and limitations: This highly selected cohort may not generalize to typical lung cancer patients.

Germline V lookup: CDR1 SGHAT, CDR2 FQNNGV. J was trimmed by 5 bases and V by 1 base; bases with no gene match: 7. The CDR3 contains 16 residues. The gene calls are TRBV11-2 and TRBJ2-5, with 10 bases aligning to TRBD1. The source was blood, collected at baseline. The origin of this receptor is a person aged 30 to 80 with non-small cell lung cancer. The CDR3 DNA reads as TGTGCCAGCAGCTTAGCCCTGACAGGGGGCGCTGAGACCCAGTACTTC. Encoded protein: CASSLALTGGAETQYF.